The 28 T cell receptor beta chains presented below share a single source sample, sequenced in a study of glioma-infiltrating T cells. The iRepertoire nested amplicon-rescue multiplex PCR amplified TCR alpha and beta CDR3s from RNA. MiXCR, run by TCRdb on the multiplex PCR reads, gives a single entry per CDR3 protein. Of 150,000 to 200,000 distinct CDR3 sequences listed, 25% to 35% are singletons. Sequencing was performed on glioma tissue, nonneoplastic brain tissue, or PBMCs (not recorded which). The receptors stem from a human donor with low-grade glioma or glioblastoma, undergoing nonglioma brain surgery, or in good health (not recorded which).

The genes are TRBV4-2 and TRBJ2-1, with 9 nucleotides matching TRBD1. Germline assignment: CDR1 LGHNA and CDR2 YNFKEQ. This CDR3 has 16 residues. V gave up 1 base and J gave up 5 bases; unmatched junction bases: 6. CDR3 sequence (DNA): TGTGCCAGCAGCCAAGCGACAGGGGGGGCTCACAATGAGCAGTTCTTC. Translation gives CASSQATGGAHNEQFF.

V gene TRBV4-1 combines with J gene TRBJ1-1; D is possibly TRBD1 (5 bases). The CDR3 loop spans 15 amino acids. Germline V lookup: CDR1 MGHRA, CDR2 YSYEKL. V lost 1 base to trimming and J lost 11 bases, with 20 bases between them. CDR3 sequence reads: CASSQGRGGGRGAFF. CDR3 bases: TGCGCCAGCAGCCAAGGTCGGGGGGGGGGACGGGGGGCTTTCTTT.

This clonotype was seen repeatedly, ten times or more. The rearrangement joins TRBV4-3 to TRBJ2-7; D call uncertain. Per the germline V gene, CDR1 is LGHNA and CDR2 is YSLEER. This CDR3 is built from 14 residues. The V end was cut by 0 bases, the J end by 2 bases, with 8 bases between. The CDR3 DNA sequence: TGCGCCAGCAGCCAAGATTATAATACCTACGAGCAGTACTTC. It translates to CASSQDYNTYEQYF.

This clonotype was recorded many times. The J gene is TRBJ1-5, the V gene TRBV6-1; D remains ambiguous. Germline CDR1 reads MNHNS; CDR2 reads SASEGT. V dropped 5 bases and J dropped 9 bases, with 14 bases sitting between them. The CDR3 has 13 amino acids. The CDR3 loop is CASSRTVDGPQHF. CDR3 sequence (DNA): TGTGCCAGCAGTCGGACTGTAGACGGGCCCCAGCATTTT.

The CDR3 loop is CASRIAGAQNIQFF. CDR3 DNA: TGTGCCAGCAGGATAGCAGGAGCCCAAAACATTCAGTTCTTC. This rearrangement joins TRBV12-3 or TRBV12-4 to TRBJ2-1; D not resolved. V was pared by 6 bases and J by 13 bases, with 22 bases between. The CDR3 totals 14 residues.

Here the CDR3 DNA reads TGCAGTGCTACCTCCGTACTAGCGGGAGGGGTGGAGACCCAGTACTTC. Protein: CSATSVLAGGVETQYF. The chain couples TRBV20-1 to TRBJ2-5, with 13 bases that match TRBD2. The germline gives CDR1 DFQATT, CDR2 SNEGSKA (reference sequence). This CDR3 has 16 residues. Trimming at V came to 4 bases and at J to 5 bases, leaving 10 bases not matched to a gene.

On this clonotype: A much larger clone lies one base from this, so it may be a read error. The V call is TRBV12-3 or TRBV12-4, the J call TRBJ1-2; D might be TRBD1 (5 bases). CDR3 length: 13 amino acids. This CDR3 reads CASSIGANYDYTF. Written as DNA, the CDR3 is TGTGCCAGCAGCATCGGGGCTAACTATGACTACACCTTC.

The chain recombines TRBV20-1 with TRBJ2-7, with 14 positions matching TRBD2. CDR1 is DFQATT, CDR2 SNEGSKA, per germline (reference sequence). V lost 5 bases, J lost 5 bases, and 5 bases stayed unmatched. CDR3 length: 14 residues. CDR3 DNA sequence: TGCAGTGCTGAGGGACTAGCGGGAGTCAACGAGCAGTACTTC. This codes for CSAEGLAGVNEQYF.

With respect to this clonotype: A much bigger clone sits one base away, suggesting this may be a read error. The chain links TRBV25-1 to TRBJ2-1, with 12 bases lining up with TRBD2. V shed 4 bases and J 6 bases; nucleotides not matched to a gene: 10. Germline V gene lookup returns CDR1 MGHDK and CDR2 SYGVNS. The CDR3 spans 17 residues. CDR3: CASSGLAGGSGGNEQFF. The CDR3 nucleotides read TGTGCCAGCAGTGGGCTAGCGGGAGGGTCTGGAGGCAATGAGCAGTTCTTC.

There are many counts of this clonotype. The chain uses TRBV27 and TRBJ2-1; D is unresolved. V was trimmed by 1 base and J by 7 bases, leaving 11 bases between them. The CDR3 runs 14 residues. Germline lookup yields CDR1 MNHEY and CDR2 SMNVEV (reference sequence). CDR3 sequence: CASSLLSRHNEQFF. The DNA for the CDR3 is TGTGCCAGCAGTTTATTATCTAGACATAATGAGCAGTTCTTC.

This clonotype has at least ten counts. The gene calls are TRBV19 and TRBJ2-5; TRBD2 aligns across 9 bases. With V trimmed by 7 bases and J by 5 bases, 5 bases remained unmatched. The length of the CDR3 is 13 residues. In germline, CDR1 is LNHDA, CDR2 SQIVND (reference sequence). The chain's CDR3 is CASNLAGDETQYF. Written as DNA, the CDR3 is TGTGCCAGTAACTTAGCGGGAGATGAGACCCAGTACTTC.

The V call is TRBV18, the J call TRBJ2-5; D not resolved. The CDR3 loop spans 15 amino acids. Trimming shortened V by 3 bases and J by 1 base, and 12 bases separated the two germline ends. The germline CDR1 and CDR2 sequences are KGHSH and LQKENI. This CDR3 reads CASSPQAGLQETQYF. CDR3 nucleotides: TGTGCCAGCTCACCTCAGGCAGGCCTCCAAGAGACCCAGTACTTC.

The table lists this clonotype with many counts. J is TRBJ2-5 and V is TRBV7-9, with D possibly called TRBD1 or TRBD2 (5 bases each). V dropped 11 bases and J dropped 0 bases, with 19 bases sitting between them. The CDR3 consists of 15 residues. Germline CDR1 and CDR2: SEHNR and FQNEAQ (reference sequence). Here the CDR3 reads CAASGDLLYQETQYF. The CDR3 DNA follows: TGTGCCGCGAGTGGGGACCTCCTGTACCAAGAGACCCAGTACTTC.

The chain carries TRBV28 and TRBJ2-3; tentative D call: TRBD2 (6 bases). The length of the CDR3 is 14 residues. Trimming cost V 3 bases and J 1 base, with 8 bases left between them. In germline, CDR1 is MDHEN, CDR2 SYDVKM. The CDR3 DNA sequence: TGTGCCAGCAGTTTCCCGGGGGGCACAGATACGCAGTATTTT. Protein sequence: CASSFPGGTDTQYF. Combining the CDR3 with reference TRBV28 and TRBJ2-3 gives the whole variable domain DVKVTQSSRYLVKRTGEKVFLECVQDMDHENMFWYRQDPGLGLRLIYFSYDVKMKEKGDIPEGYSVSREKKERFSLILESASTNQTSMYLCASSFPGGTDTQYFGPGTRLTVL.

As to this clonotype: This clone may be a read error of a much larger clone one base away. The CDR3 nucleotides are TGTGCCAGCAGGCCCAGGGGGAACACCGGGGAGCTGTTTTTT. Its translation: CASRPRGNTGELFF. V gene TRBV6-1 combines with J gene TRBJ2-2, with a tentative D call TRBD1 (6 bases). Trimming took 6 bases from V and 1 from J, leaving 9 bases between them. Germline assignment: CDR1 MNHNS and CDR2 SASEGT. This CDR3 has 14 residues.

As concerns this clonotype: Being one base from a much bigger clone, this may be a read error. V is TRBV7-2 and J is TRBJ1-1, with 8 bases that match TRBD1. This CDR3 comprises 14 residues. J was trimmed by 10 bases and V by 8 bases; bases with no gene match: 15. The germline V gene has CDR1 SGHTA and CDR2 FQGNSA. CDR3 sequence (DNA): TGTGCCAGCGACGCGGGCCCAGGGGGCTCCGGAGCTTTCTTT. Residues: CASDAGPGGSGAFF.

This clonotype was observed many times. The rearrangement joins TRBV15 to TRBJ2-7, with TRBD2 as a possible D gene (5 bases). The CDR3 is made up of 13 amino acids. The germline CDR1 and CDR2 sequences are LNHNV and YYDKDF (reference sequence). With 5 bases removed from V and 5 bases from J, the gap between germline ends came to 13 bases. For the CDR3, the DNA is TGTGCCACCAGCGGTGAGGGTTTGCACGAGCAGTACTTC. Amino acid sequence: CATSGEGLHEQYF.

This clonotype appeared many times. The gene calls are TRBV6-5 and TRBJ2-7; perhaps D is TRBD1 or TRBD2 (5 bases each). Per the germline V gene, CDR1 is MNHEY and CDR2 is SVGAGI. Trimming removed 0 bases from V and 3 bases from J, with 12 bases in between. The length of the CDR3 is 15 residues. The chain's CDR3 is CASSYSTEGSYEQYF. CDR3 coding DNA: TGTGCCAGCAGTTACTCGACAGAGGGGAGCTACGAGCAGTACTTC.

Many counts were recorded for this clonotype. J is TRBJ2-6 and V is TRBV7-9, with TRBD1 as a possible D gene (5 bases). The CDR3 spans 16 residues. The V end lost 4 bases, the J end lost 2 bases, and 12 bases lay between the germline ends. Germline CDR1 SEHNR, CDR2 FQNEAQ (reference sequence). CDR3 residues: CASSSPGITGANVLTF. The CDR3 nucleotides are TGTGCCAGCAGCTCCCCAGGGATCACTGGGGCCAACGTCCTGACTTTC.

The table lists this clonotype with many counts. The chain couples TRBV3-1 to TRBJ1-5, with D possibly being TRBD1 (5 bases). The CDR3 runs 16 residues. The V end was cut by 4 bases, the J end by 6 bases, with 19 bases between. Per germline, CDR1 LGHDT and CDR2 YNNKEL (reference sequence). CDR3 sequence: CASSREFRDHIQPQHF. CDR3 coding DNA: TGTGCCAGCAGCCGAGAATTCCGGGACCACATTCAGCCCCAGCATTTT.

This clonotype occurred many times. The genes are TRBV6-6 and TRBJ2-1; 9 nucleotides align to TRBD2. From germline, CDR1 is MNHNY and CDR2 SVGAGI (reference sequence). After removal of 2 bases from V and 5 bases from J, the junction contained 4 bases not matched to a gene. The CDR3 spans 15 residues. The CDR3 loop reads CASSYRVAGDNEQFF. CDR3 sequence (DNA): TGTGCCAGCAGTTACAGAGTAGCGGGGGACAATGAGCAGTTCTTC.

The CDR3 DNA is TGTGCCAGTAGTGCCCATGGGCACTACGAGCAGTACTTC. Its protein product is CASSAHGHYEQYF. The chain recombines TRBV19 with TRBJ2-7; no firm D call. CDR1 and CDR2 (germline): LNHDA, SQIVND (reference sequence). The CDR3 extends over 13 amino acids. Trimming cost V 5 bases and J 3 bases, with 11 bases left between them.

This clonotype was seen many times. The chain links TRBV29-1 to TRBJ2-1, with a tentative D call TRBD1 (5 bases). The germline V gene encodes CDR1 SQVTM and CDR2 ANQGSEA. CDR3 length: 13 residues. With 3 bases removed from V and 0 bases from J, the gap between germline ends came to 6 bases. The CDR3: CSVDDSSYNEQFF. CDR3 bases: TGCAGCGTTGACGACAGCTCCTACAATGAGCAGTTCTTC.

The V gene is TRBV19, the J gene TRBJ1-2; D not certain. This CDR3 spans 14 amino acids. The germline V gene encodes CDR1 LNHDA and CDR2 SQIVND (reference sequence). The germline V and J ends were trimmed by 5 bases and 2 bases, with 12 bases remaining between them. The DNA for the CDR3 is TGTGCCAGTAGTGGTCAGGTGGGGAACTATGGCTACACCTTC. Its protein is CASSGQVGNYGYTF.

V and J are TRBV28 and TRBJ1-4, with TRBD1 identical over 7 bases. Per the germline V gene, CDR1 is MDHEN and CDR2 is SYDVKM. J lost 8 bases, V lost 5 bases, and 11 bases had no gene match. This CDR3 region has 15 residues. CDR3 DNA: TGTGCCAGCAGTGGGAACAGGGGTTCCAGGGAAAAACTGTTTTTT. Translated: CASSGNRGSREKLFF.

Notes on this clonotype: A much larger clone differs by one base, so this may be a read error. The V call is TRBV10-3, the J call TRBJ1-1, with 8 positions matching TRBD1. The CDR3 spans 14 residues. CDR1 and CDR2 (germline): ENHRY, SYGVKD. CDR3 coding DNA: TGTGCCATCAGTGGAACAGGGGGGAACACTAAAGCTTTCTTT. Its protein product is CAISGTGGNTKAFF.

There are many counts of this clonotype. This sequence joins TRBV2 and TRBJ2-2; no firm D call. V gave up 7 bases and J gave up 5 bases, with 5 bases separating them. This CDR3 spans 11 amino acids. CDR1 SNHLY and CDR2 FYNNEI come from the germline V gene. The CDR3 protein is CASKGTGELFF. CDR3 in DNA: TGTGCCAGCAAAGGAACCGGGGAGCTGTTTTTT. The full variable domain, rest sourced from reference TRBV2 and TRBJ2-2, is EPEVTQTPSHQVTQMGQEVILRCVPISNHLYFYWYRQILGQKVEFLVSFYNNEISEKSEIFDDQFSVERPDGSNFTLKIRSTKLEDSAMYFCASKGTGELFFGEGSRLTVL.

This clonotype was counted at least ten times. This sequence joins TRBV2 and TRBJ1-6; D possibly corresponds to TRBD1 (5 bases). The CDR3 length is 14 residues. CDR1 is SNHLY, CDR2 FYNNEI, per germline. The V end was cut by 6 bases, the J end by 5 bases, with 11 bases between. The CDR3 DNA reads as TGTGCCAGCAGGGGACGGGAAGATAATTCACCCCTCCACTTT. Protein: CASRGREDNSPLHF. Supplemented by reference TRBV2 and TRBJ1-6, the full variable domain reads EPEVTQTPSHQVTQMGQEVILRCVPISNHLYFYWYRQILGQKVEFLVSFYNNEISEKSEIFDDQFSVERPDGSNFTLKIRSTKLEDSAMYFCASRGREDNSPLHFGNGTRLTVT.